The entry below gives a single T cell receptor (beta chain) sequence along with its context. These data originate in a study of shared clonotypes between healthy human individuals. Here immunoSEQ multiplex PCR was the method, and the copy in TCRdb shows in-frame clones only, minus some. The sample consists of 2 million to 3 million clones, 80% to 95% of them appearing once. Donors included only healthy HIV-negative adults lacking recent acute infections or vaccinations. The germline CDR1 and CDR2 sequences are SGHNT and YYREEE (reference sequence). Trimming cost V 0 bases and J 7 bases, with 16 bases left between them. The CDR3 has 16 residues.

The chain carries TRBV5-4 and TRBJ2-2, with D possibly matching TRBD2 (6 bases). Sequenced sample: naive CD4+ T cells from PBMCs. Subset reported: CD45RA+ positively selected. The TCR originated in a man aged 18 to 29 in good health. Some clones in this sample may be carry-over from other donors' samples. The DNA of the CDR3 is TGTGCCAGCAGCTTGGCCCCGGGACTGCCCAACGGGGAGCTGTTTTTT. Its protein product is CASSLAPGLPNGELFF.